This T cell receptor beta chain was found in a study of shared clonotypes between healthy human individuals. For the study at large: Aged 18 to 49, the donors were two women and three men.

CDR3 length: 15 residues. The ends were cut back, 6 bases at V and 1 base at J, with 15 bases in the middle. Germline V CDR1 and CDR2: MDHEN, SYDVKM. Study observations and caveats: Exclusively blood specimens were collected; tissue repertoires likely differ.

This clone was observed a handful of times. Antigen: not known. The assay was run at deep level. Clones were sequenced by immunoSEQ multiplex PCR, and TCRdb holds only the in-frame ones, with some missing. Among approximately 480,000 clones listed, about 79% were seen once. The chain carries TRBV28 and TRBJ1-1; tentatively, D is TRBD1 (5 bases). Sequencing was carried out using PBMCs. The source is a woman in her 40s in good health. Some clones in this sample may be carry-over from other donors' samples. CDR3 bases: TGTGCCAGCAGCCTCATGGGGGGGGAGAACACTGAAGCTTTCTTT. Translating gives CASSLMGGENTEAFF.